This entry concerns a single TCR beta chain. Its antigen is not known. The data belong to a study of cytomegalovirus exposure and HLA in healthy donors. PCR primers comprised 60 Vbeta and 13 Jbeta primers. The table came from immunoSEQ multiplex PCR; TCRdb's copy has only in-frame clones and leaves some out. The table for this sample gives fewer than 60,000 clones. The V end lost 4 bases, the J end lost 4 bases, and 7 bases lay between the germline ends. The germline V gene has CDR1 DFQATT and CDR2 SNEGSKA (reference sequence). This CDR3 contains 11 residues. Findings of the study overall: Association of a missense DCLRE1C variant with TCR beta V- and J-gene trimming was reported in a later analysis. Three of the chains that were CMV-associated were confirmed in vitro to be specific for CMV antigens. A later analysis found that most CMV-associated TCR beta chains appeared HLA-restricted. The study labeled roughly 160 TCR beta chains cytomegalovirus-associated.

The chain joins TRBV20-1 to TRBJ1-2; a possible D gene is TRBD1 (5 bases). The specimen sequenced was PBMCs. The receptor was derived from a woman in her twenties or thirties in good health and CMV-seropositive. CDR3 in DNA: TGCAGTGCTACGGGGGTCTATGGCTACACCTTC. This translates into CSATGVYGYTF.